What follows are 6 T cell receptor beta chains derived from one specimen sequenced in a study of Tregs in tolerant kidney transplant recipients. TCRdb keeps only in-frame clones here, not all; method: immunoSEQ multiplex PCR. The table includes roughly 86,000 clones, 93% detected once. Mixed chimerism was transient after nonmyeloablative marrow transplants from related graft donors. Here the sequenced sample was CD4+ T cells from blood (PBMCs), taken 12 months after the transplant. Receptor source: a human patient who received a combined kidney and bone marrow transplant. Among the T cells, some may be from the graft donor.

In DNA, the CDR3 is TGTGCCAGCAGCTTATCTTCTGGGGGGACCGGAGGCTACACCTTC. Its translation: CASSLSSGGTGGYTF. This chain links TRBV7-3 with TRBJ1-2; a weak D match, TRBD1 (5 bases). This CDR3 is built from 15 residues. Trimming stripped 2 bases from V and 8 bases from J, with 18 bases between. Per germline, CDR1 SGHTA and CDR2 FQGTGA. Full variable domain (rest looked up from reference TRBV7-3 and TRBJ1-2): GAGVSQTPSNKVTEKGKYVELRCDPISGHTALYWYRQSLGQGPEFLIYFQGTGAADDSGLPNDRFFAVRPEGSVSTLKIQRTERGDSAVYLCASSLSSGGTGGYTFGSGTRLTVV.

The V gene is TRBV4-3, the J gene TRBJ1-6, with D tentatively TRBD1 (6 bases). Trimming removed 0 bases from V and 8 bases from J, with 14 bases in between. The CDR3 has 16 amino acids. Per germline, CDR1 LGHNA and CDR2 YSLEER. In nucleotides, the CDR3 is TGCGCCAGCAGCCAAGATCCCAACAGGGCGCATTCACCCCTCCACTTT. It specifies CASSQDPNRAHSPLHF.

The gene calls are TRBV5-1 and TRBJ2-7; D might be TRBD2 (6 bases). The CDR3 has 15 residues. Trimming cost V 4 bases and J 3 bases, with 17 bases left between them. Germline V gene lookup returns CDR1 SGHRS and CDR2 YFSETQ. CDR3 in DNA: TGCGCCAGCAGCCTCGGGACTCTTATAATCTACGAGCAGTACTTC. Translating gives CASSLGTLIIYEQYF.

The gene calls are TRBV4-1 and TRBJ2-7, with D possibly being TRBD1 (6 bases). The CDR3 length is 14 residues. Germline V CDR1 and CDR2: MGHRA, YSYEKL. The ends were cut back, 4 bases at V and 3 bases at J, with 13 bases in the middle. CDR3 protein: CASSLRDKDYEQYF. The CDR3, as DNA: TGCGCCAGCAGCCTCCGGGACAAGGACTACGAGCAGTACTTC.

The CDR3 sequence is CASSFQRGHPGGELFF. The CDR3 nucleotides are TGTGCCAGCAGTTTCCAGCGCGGACATCCCGGCGGGGAGCTGTTTTTT. V and J are TRBV28 and TRBJ2-2; a possible D gene is TRBD1 (5 bases). Per germline, CDR1 MDHEN and CDR2 SYDVKM. This CDR3 has 16 amino acids. Between the trimmed V and J ends, which lost 3 bases and 7 bases, there was a span of 18 bases. The full variable domain, rest sourced from reference TRBV28 and TRBJ2-2, is DVKVTQSSRYLVKRTGEKVFLECVQDMDHENMFWYRQDPGLGLRLIYFSYDVKMKEKGDIPEGYSVSREKKERFSLILESASTNQTSMYLCASSFQRGHPGGELFFGEGSRLTVL.

The rearrangement links TRBV2 to TRBJ2-1, with D uncertain. Germline V gene lookup returns CDR1 SNHLY and CDR2 FYNNEI. Trimming shortened V by 6 bases and J by 9 bases, and 12 bases separated the two germline ends. This CDR3 spans 12 amino acids. The CDR3, as DNA: TGTGCCAGCAGCCCCACTACTATTGAGCAGTTCTTC. Translating it yields CASSPTTIEQFF.